What follows is one TCR beta chain and its context. Its antigen is currently unknown. Combining a sample-barcoded 5' primer with a J-beta primer mix, a second PCR ran for about 7 to 12 cycles. TCRdb re-called the 5' RACE reads through MiXCR, storing one row per CDR3 protein. The sample records 2 million or so distinct CDR3 sequences, approximately 50% being singletons. It was around 10 milliliters of peripheral blood that were drawn from each donor. This record belongs to a study of blood T cells in healthy people across ages. General study results and limits: Estimated diversity across one million T cells was deemed an underestimate. TCR beta diversity, measured per million T cells, fell in a roughly linear way with age.

Losses at the gene ends were 0 bases for V and 0 bases for J; bases not matched to a gene: 7. This CDR3 is built from 18 residues. Germline loops: CDR1 SNHLY, CDR2 FYNNEI. The sequence derives from a woman in her thirties or forties in good health. The V and J genes are TRBV2 and TRBJ2-3, with TRBD1 matching 9 bases. Sequencing was performed on blood. Here the CDR3 reads CASSEAQQGAMSTDTQYF. CDR3 coding DNA: TGTGCCAGCAGTGAAGCGCAACAGGGGGCGATGAGCACAGATACGCAGTATTTT. The full variable domain, its missing parts supplied by reference TRBV2 and TRBJ2-3, is EPEVTQTPSHQVTQMGQEVILRCVPISNHLYFYWYRQILGQKVEFLVSFYNNEISEKSEIFDDQFSVERPDGSNFTLKIRSTKLEDSAMYFCASSEAQQGAMSTDTQYFGPGTRLTVL.